This T cell receptor (beta chain) comes out of a study of blood T cell repertoires in COVID-19. Study-level information: The study drew acute and convalescent COVID-19 samples from the United States, Italy and Spain.

Seattle cases were enrolled at active infection and followed longitudinally. Only one count was recorded for this clone. V was pared by 0 bases and J by 2 bases, with 9 bases between. This CDR3 comprises 16 residues. Germline-derived CDR1 and CDR2 are SGHDT and YYEEEE. The method was immunoSEQ multiplex PCR; TCRdb's version includes in-frame clones alone and lacks a portion of them. The sample comprises over 100,000 clones, roughly 86% of which are singletons, and more than 9.5% rests with the top ten. The source is a woman in her seventies with COVID-19, enrolled during active disease. This chain connects TRBV5-6 to TRBJ2-6; TRBD1 might be the D (5 bases). Sequencing used peripheral blood. CDR3 protein: CASSLEAGPGANVLTF. The CDR3 DNA follows: TGTGCCAGCAGCTTGGAGGCAGGGCCTGGGGCCAACGTCCTGACTTTC.